This TCR beta chain derives from a study of T cell repertoires in cytomegalovirus infection. A remark on this clonotype: This may be a read error: a much more frequent sequence differs by one nucleotide.

A single record per CDR3 protein comes from TCRdb applying MiXCR to the reads. The sample has 150,000 to 200,000 distinct CDR3 sequences; approximately 19% are singletons. CDR3 length equals 17 residues. CDR1 and CDR2 from the germline V gene are SGHVS and FNYEAQ. Trimming stripped 1 base from V and 1 base from J, with 16 bases between. The clonotype originates from a human donor in good health (CMV status not recorded). Some clones in this sample may be carry-over from other donors' samples. The sample consisted of PBMCs. The gene calls are TRBV7-6 and TRBJ1-1, with D possibly matching TRBD1 (5 bases). This CDR3 is CASSLGSQGCWNTEAFF. The DNA of the CDR3 is TGTGCCAGCAGCTTAGGGTCGCAGGGATGTTGGAACACTGAAGCTTTCTTT. The full variable domain, completed using reference TRBV7-6 and TRBJ1-1, is GAGVSQSPRYKVTKRGQDVALRCDPISGHVSLYWYRQALGQGPEFLTYFNYEAQQDKSGLPNDRFSAERPEGSISTLTIQRTEQRDSAMYRCASSLGSQGCWNTEAFFGQGTRLTVV.